This TCR beta chain was profiled in a study of T-cell memory formation after mild COVID-19. The ends lost 3 bases at V and 6 bases at J; junction bases unmatched: 2. This CDR3 contains 14 residues. This clonotype was recorded a few times. Its target is not known. TCRdb passed the 5' RACE reads through MiXCR, listing each CDR3 protein once. Among roughly 580,000 distinct CDR3 sequences, about a sixth were seen once, and the ten largest hold around 12%. Points from the study as a whole: Detection of some responders pre-infection suggested pre-existing cross-reactive memory T cells participated. Contracting CD8+ clones were enriched in EMRA, CD4+ mainly in CM and EM. From day 15 to 85, contracting clones were balanced between CD4 and CD8, whereas later expanders leaned toward CD4+.

Sequences were obtained from PBMCs or a T cell subset sorted from them (not recorded which). The TCR originated in an adult woman who had mild COVID-19 (a few samples of this study predate the infection). Cell type and time point are not known. The V call is TRBV12-3 or TRBV12-4, the J call TRBJ2-7, with 13 bases fitting TRBD2. DNA of the CDR3: TGTGCCAGCAGTTTCGGACTAGCGGGGGTCGAGCAGTACTTC. This gives the protein CASSFGLAGVEQYF.